The rows below give T cell receptor beta chains drawn from one sample of a study of T cells in Graves' hyperthyroidism and ophthalmopathy. TCRdb reanalysed the multiplex PCR reads using MiXCR and keeps one entry per CDR3 protein. Of fewer than 650,000 distinct CDR3 sequences in the sample, about 15% were seen once. Sequenced: blood. Receptors originate from a woman between 40 and 50 years old with Graves' hyperthyroidism. CDR3s leave out the opening cysteine and the closing phenylalanine or tryptophan. Each record gives: J gene, V gene, CDR3 protein.

TRBJ2-1 | TRBV20-1 | SVRGRSRYNEQF
TRBJ1-4 | TRBV11-2 | ASSLDIRDEKLF
TRBJ2-7 | TRBV28 | AISEGTGGFRIPYEQY
TRBJ2-2 | TRBV28 | ASILGVEGTGELF
TRBJ2-5 | TRBV3-1 | ASSQDRWEGRHGETQY
TRBJ2-2 | TRBV11-3 | ASSSPSPVNTGELF
TRBJ2-5 | TRBV27 | ASSLETGGVGTQY
TRBJ2-5 | TRBV28 | ASSSPNRGRKTQY
TRBJ2-5 | TRBV4-1 | ASRRAAGTEGQETQY
TRBJ2-4 | TRBV27 | ASSFPLQY
TRBJ2-1 | TRBV18 | ASSRGLAIYNEQF
TRBJ1-1 | TRBV19 | ASSIGTVREAF
TRBJ2-3 | TRBV5-6 | ASSYTLLAGADTQY
TRBJ2-7 | TRBV9 | ASSGGGSVEQY
TRBJ2-1 | TRBV6-1 | ASSLTRDLSYNEQF
TRBJ2-2 | TRBV6-1 | ASSLSGRAVGELF
TRBJ2-3 | TRBV7-9 | ASSLGLVGSGHTDTQY
TRBJ2-5 | TRBV5-1 | ASSLGQGAPETQY
TRBJ2-7 | TRBV12-5 | ASGLVTNRLRDLMNYEQY
TRBJ2-7 | TRBV15 | ATSREPSGSYEQY
TRBJ1-3 | TRBV3-1 | ASSPAGTGTLGNTIY
TRBJ2-5 | TRBV7-3 | ASSLTQGRETQY
TRBJ1-4 | TRBV28 | ASSPLEGATNEKLF
TRBJ2-3 | TRBV6-1 | ASSEEIGGSTDTQY
TRBJ2-1 | TRBV29-1 | SVEGGGASYNEQF
TRBJ1-2 | TRBV7-3 | ASSKDRMGGYT
TRBJ1-2 | TRBV6-1 | ASSYEGNYGYT
TRBJ2-2 | TRBV4-1 | ASSRTGTAIGELF
TRBJ2-3 | TRBV2 | ASSADSATDTQY
TRBJ2-2 | TRBV20-1 | SARGRGQGLTGELF
TRBJ2-1 | TRBV30 | AWSQKGEQF
TRBJ2-1 | TRBV24-1 | ATSDSGGPGNEQF
TRBJ2-1 | TRBV6-1 | ASSPLAGVNEQF
TRBJ2-1 | TRBV6-8 | ASKGGLAGGFAYNEQF
TRBJ2-1 | TRBV5-1 | ASSYLADRYNEQF
TRBJ2-1 | TRBV20-1 | SARDSGPSYNEQF
TRBJ1-1 | TRBV6-1 | ASKDSYNTEAF
TRBJ2-2 | TRBV9 | ASSDTSGNTGELF
TRBJ2-1 | TRBV7-3 | ASSLQYEQGNEQF
TRBJ2-3 | TRBV5-5 | ASSFWTQRPDTQY
TRBJ2-1 | TRBV2 | ASDGSGNEQF
TRBJ2-1 | TRBV7-3 | ASSETSGSPSYNEQF
TRBJ1-3 | TRBV11-2 | ASSLDRVVSGNTIC
TRBJ2-1 | TRBV19 | ASSILGQNNEQF
TRBJ2-1 | TRBV2 | ASRPGLATYNEQF
TRBJ2-5 | TRBV5-1 | ASSARSLRELETQY
TRBJ2-7 | TRBV20-1 | SARASTSGRTFEQY
TRBJ1-5 | TRBV2 | ASSGVRDALGNQPQH
TRBJ2-2 | TRBV10-1 | ASSEWGAGAANTGELF
TRBJ2-1 | TRBV27 | ASSNTGSEQF
TRBJ1-2 | TRBV5-6 | ASSLGNRDNYGYT
TRBJ2-7 | TRBV28 | ASSLWGGAGGEQY
TRBJ1-4 | TRBV28 | ASSQGGGNEKLF
TRBJ2-5 | TRBV5-1 | ASSFRGAAETQY
TRBJ1-1 | TRBV24-1 | ATSDGQVNTEAF
TRBJ2-3 | TRBV18 | ASRPPWGTGWTDTQY
TRBJ2-1 | TRBV2 | ASSEGLAGGPAYNEQF
TRBJ2-7 | TRBV20-1 | SASPLGQTPRYEQY
TRBJ2-7 | TRBV7-3 | ASSLFRGGEQY
TRBJ2-1 | TRBV28 | AGSTRGLAGGEQF